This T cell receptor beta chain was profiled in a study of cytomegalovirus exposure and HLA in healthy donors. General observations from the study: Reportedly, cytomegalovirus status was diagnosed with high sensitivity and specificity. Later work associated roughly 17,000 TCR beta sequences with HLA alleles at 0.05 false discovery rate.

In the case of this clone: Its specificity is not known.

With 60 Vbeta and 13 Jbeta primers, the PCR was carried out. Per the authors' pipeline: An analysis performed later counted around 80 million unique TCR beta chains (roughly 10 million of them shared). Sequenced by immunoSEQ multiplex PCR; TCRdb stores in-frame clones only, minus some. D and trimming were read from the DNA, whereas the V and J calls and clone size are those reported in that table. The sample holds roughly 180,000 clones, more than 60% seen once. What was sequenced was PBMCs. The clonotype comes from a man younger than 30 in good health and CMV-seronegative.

CDR3: CASSQEGTLGNEQFF. CDR3 in DNA: TGCGCCAGCAGCCAAGAAGGGACTTTAGGCAATGAGCAGTTCTTC. The chain couples TRBV4-3 to TRBJ2-1, with D tentatively TRBD2 (6 bases). CDR1 and CDR2 from the germline V gene are LGHNA and YSLEER. This CDR3 is built from 15 residues. V lost 0 bases, J lost 6 bases, and 12 bases lay in between.